The TCR beta chain described here comes from a study of blood T cell repertoires in COVID-19. About the research overall: Acute and convalescent COVID-19 samples came from the United States, Italy and Spain. T cells, B-cell-depleted T cells, or PBMCs supplied cDNA or gDNA.

Germline assignment: CDR1 SGHVS and CDR2 FQNEAQ. The V gene end was trimmed by 5 bases and the J gene end by 4 bases; junction bases not matched to a gene: 13. The CDR3 loop spans 18 amino acids. In the authors' methods: Estimated nucleated cell counts came from reference gene primer amplification. Generated by immunoSEQ multiplex PCR, the TCRdb table keeps only in-frame clones and is missing some. V, J and clone size reflect that table, while D and trimming were determined from the DNA. The repertoire consists of approximately 250,000 clones, with approximately 86% occurring once and the leading ten covering around 9%.

This TCR derives from a man in his forties with active or convalescent COVID-19. Sequenced input: peripheral blood. The V call is TRBV7-8, the J call TRBJ1-4, with 10 bases identical to TRBD1. CDR3 bases: TGTGCCAGCAGCCCCCCCTCCGGGACAGGGGTCTTTAATGAAAAACTGTTTTTT. Its translation is CASSPPSGTGVFNEKLFF.